The 2 T cell receptor beta chains below all came from one sample that was sequenced in a study of human T cells and chemical hapten exposure. Indicated time point: patch test 1, 2 weeks after DPC sensitization. The treatment was: therapeutic diphenylcyclopropenone sensitization with weekly scalp DPC. MiXCR, run by TCRdb on the RACE reads, gives a single entry per CDR3 protein. The sample holds about 380,000 distinct CDR3 sequences, 4.8% seen once. Here the sequenced sample was whole blood, taken in connection with sensitization to the hapten diphenylcyclopropenone (DPC). Receptors originate from a woman in her forties or fifties with alopecia areata. Some clones in this sample may be carry-over from other donors' samples.

This clonotype was seen at least ten times. The V call is TRBV29-1, the J call TRBJ1-1; maybe TRBD1 (6 bases). Germline-derived CDR1 and CDR2 are SQVTM and ANQGSEA. Trimming removed 5 bases from V and 4 bases from J, with 14 bases in between. This CDR3 region has 13 residues. CDR3 in DNA: TGCAGCGTTCTAACTCTGGGGGCCACTGAAGCTTTCTTT. Protein product: CSVLTLGATEAFF.

Only a few counts were recorded for this clonotype. This rearrangement joins TRBV28 to TRBJ2-2; D is ambiguous. Germline-derived CDR1 and CDR2 are MDHEN and SYDVKM. Trimming left V 5 bases short and J 8 bases short, with 12 bases between. The CDR3 is 13 residues long. CDR3 sequence reads: CASSPGVGGELFF. The CDR3 region has the DNA TGTGCCAGCAGTCCGGGTGTGGGGGGGGAGCTGTTTTTT.